One and the same sample provided the 13 T cell receptor beta chains below, sequenced in a study of T-cell reconstitution after alpha-beta-depleted transplantation in children. The TCRbeta library incorporated unique molecular identifiers. TCRdb reprocessed the PCR reads via MiXCR and lists one record per CDR3 protein. The table shows some 590,000 distinct CDR3 sequences, with about 10% occurring only once. The source was PBMCs from the stem cell graft donor, collected from the stem cell graft. The receptors originated from a human donor who donated a stem cell graft to a child with acute myeloid leukemia.

The CDR3 DNA reads TGTGCCAGCAGAGAACAGGGGGCGGCTGGCAATCAGCCCCAGCATTTT. Protein: CASREQGAAGNQPQHF. The chain combines TRBV7-2 with TRBJ1-5, with 9 bases fitting TRBD1. Germline V CDR1 and CDR2: SGHTA, FQGNSA. Trimming took 6 bases from V and 2 from J; bases not matched to a gene: 8. The CDR3 has 16 residues.

This clonotype was seen a few times. The V gene is TRBV9, the J gene TRBJ2-7, with a weak D call TRBD1 (6 bases). The CDR3 is made up of 15 amino acids. The V end lost 0 bases, the J end lost 0 bases, and 10 bases lay between the germline ends. Germline CDR1 reads SGDLS; CDR2 reads YYNGEE. The CDR3 here is CASSVGGQSSYEQYF. The CDR3 region has the DNA TGTGCCAGCAGCGTAGGGGGGCAGAGCTCCTACGAGCAGTACTTC.

Ten or more counts support this clonotype. CDR3 bases: TGTGCCAGCAGCTTAGATCCCCCAGCGGGAGCCAACGAGCAGTACTTC. The encoded protein is CASSLDPPAGANEQYF. V and J are TRBV7-6 and TRBJ2-7; 8 bases are a match to TRBD2. V gave up 1 base and J gave up 5 bases; unmatched junction bases: 10. Per germline, CDR1 SGHVS and CDR2 FNYEAQ. The CDR3 is 16 amino acids.

This clonotype was detected only a few times. This CDR3 is CSATPGTREKLFF. The DNA for the CDR3 is TGCAGTGCTACACCCGGGACGAGGGAAAAACTGTTTTTT. The chain combines TRBV20-1 with TRBJ1-4; weak D call: TRBD1 (5 bases). V lost 4 bases to trimming and J lost 8 bases, with 14 bases between them. The V gene's germline CDR1 is DFQATT and CDR2 SNEGSKA (reference sequence). The CDR3 is made up of 13 amino acids.

This clonotype was counted a few times. The chain links TRBV12-3 or TRBV12-4 to TRBJ2-2; 9 bases map to TRBD2. The CDR3 has 16 amino acids. Unmatched junction bases numbered 1, after V lost 0 bases and J lost 2 bases. The DNA of the CDR3 is TGTGCCAGCAGTTTAGCGCGGGGGGGCAACACCGGGGAGCTGTTTTTT. It specifies CASSLARGGNTGELFF.

This clonotype occurred a few times. Written as DNA, the CDR3 is TGCAGTGCTAGAGATTTGGGGGGTAGCAGGACGAGCTCCTATAATTCACCCCTCCACTTT. Translating gives CSARDLGGSRTSSYNSPLHF. V gene TRBV20-1 combines with J gene TRBJ1-6, with D tentatively TRBD1 (5 bases). CDR1 is DFQATT and CDR2 is SNEGSKA in the germline V gene (reference sequence). V lost 0 bases and J 0 bases, leaving 21 bases between the germline ends. The CDR3 is 20 amino acids.

This clonotype was seen a few times. This chain links TRBV6-2 or TRBV6-3 with TRBJ1-5, with unresolved D. Trimming cost V 5 bases and J 5 bases, with 13 bases left between them. The CDR3 loop spans 14 amino acids. The germline CDR1 and CDR2 sequences are MNHEY and SVGEGT. The CDR3 nucleotides read TGTGCCAGCAGTAAGGGCCGGGAGGATCAGCCCCAGCATTTT. It encodes CASSKGREDQPQHF.

This clonotype was recorded many times. The V call is TRBV12-3 or TRBV12-4, the J call TRBJ2-7, with 7 bases lining up with TRBD1. V dropped 7 bases and J dropped 3; count of bases not matched to a gene: 6. The CDR3 spans 13 residues. The CDR3 nucleotides are TGTGCCAGCAACCGGGACAGCATCTACGAGCAGTACTTC. Amino acid sequence: CASNRDSIYEQYF.

This clonotype was seen more than once but under ten times. The V gene is TRBV9, the J gene TRBJ2-6, with a possible D match to TRBD2 (5 bases). The V end was cut by 0 bases, the J end by 8 bases, with 18 bases between. The CDR3 length is 17 residues. CDR1 is SGDLS and CDR2 is YYNGEE in the germline V gene. The CDR3 DNA reads TGTGCCAGCAGCGTAGGCCGTGGGAGCGTCGAGCCCAACGTCCTGACTTTC. It yields the protein CASSVGRGSVEPNVLTF. Combining the CDR3 with reference TRBV9 and TRBJ2-6 gives the whole variable domain DSGVTQTPKHLITATGQRVTLRCSPRSGDLSVYWYQQSLDQGLQFLIQYYNGEERAKGNILERFSAQQFPDLHSELNLSSLELGDSALYFCASSVGRGSVEPNVLTFGAGSRLTVL.

This clonotype was recorded a few times. The V and J genes are TRBV7-2 and TRBJ2-2; D uncertain. V lost 3 bases to trimming and J lost 3 bases, with 8 bases between them. In germline, CDR1 is SGHTA, CDR2 FQGNSA. The CDR3 sequence is 14 residues long. The chain's CDR3 is CASSLAQYTGELFF. In nucleotides, the CDR3 is TGTGCCAGCAGCTTGGCCCAATACACCGGGGAGCTGTTTTTT.

Ten or more counts support this clonotype. The gene calls are TRBV7-9 and TRBJ2-4, with D possibly matching TRBD2 (5 bases). The V gene's germline CDR1 is SEHNR and CDR2 FQNEAQ (reference sequence). This CDR3 is 16 amino acids long. Deletions cut 5 bases from V and 0 bases from J, with 14 bases between. In nucleotides, the CDR3 is TGTGCCAGCAGCCCCCATCGGGGTACAGCCAAAAACATTCAGTACTTC. It specifies CASSPHRGTAKNIQYF.

V and J are TRBV27 and TRBJ2-2; 11 bases are a match to TRBD2. The V and J ends lost 7 bases and 6 bases, in that order; junction bases with no gene match: 10. Germline V gene sequence: CDR1 MNHEY, CDR2 SMNVEV (reference sequence). The length of the CDR3 is 16 residues. The CDR3 DNA reads TGTGCCAGCACCCCTAGCGGGGGGCGGAGGGCCGGGGAGCTGTTTTTT. It translates to CASTPSGGRRAGELFF.

This clonotype was observed many times. The chain has TRBV9 and TRBJ2-3, with TRBD2 matching 10 bases. The V and J ends lost 0 bases and 0 bases, in that order; junction bases with no gene match: 7. Germline CDR1 SGDLS, CDR2 YYNGEE. CDR3 length: 18 residues. The CDR3 bases are TGTGCCAGCAGCGTAGGGACTAGCGGATACGGTAGCACAGATACGCAGTATTTT. It codes for CASSVGTSGYGSTDTQYF.